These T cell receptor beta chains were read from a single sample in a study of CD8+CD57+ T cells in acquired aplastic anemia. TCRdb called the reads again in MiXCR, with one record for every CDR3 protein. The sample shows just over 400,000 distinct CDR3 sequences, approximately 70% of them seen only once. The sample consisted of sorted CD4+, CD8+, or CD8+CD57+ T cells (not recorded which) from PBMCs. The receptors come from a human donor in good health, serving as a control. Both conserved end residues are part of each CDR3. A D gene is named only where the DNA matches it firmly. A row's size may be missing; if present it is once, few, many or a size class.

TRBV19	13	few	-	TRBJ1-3	TGTGCCAGTAGTTGGACCTATACGGACACCATATATTTT	CASSWTYTDTIYF
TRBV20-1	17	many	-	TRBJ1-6	TGCAGTGCTAGCGCTTCCCAAATCGGGCATTATAATTCACCCCTCCACTTT	CSASASQIGHYNSPLHF
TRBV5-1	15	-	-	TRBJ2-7	TGCGCCAGCAGCTTGGGGCCAGCTAACAACTACGAGCAGTACTTC	CASSLGPANNYEQYF
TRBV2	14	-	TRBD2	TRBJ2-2	TGTGCCACCGATAGCGGGACGAACACCGGGGAGCTGTTTTTT	CATDSGTNTGELFF
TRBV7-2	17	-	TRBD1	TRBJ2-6	TGTGCCAGTAGGAGGGACAGGGGTTATCGGGAGGCCAACGTCCTGACTTTC	CASRRDRGYREANVLTF
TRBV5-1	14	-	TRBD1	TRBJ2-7	TGCGCCAGCAGCCCGGGACAGGGGGCGAGGGAGCAGTACTTC	CASSPGQGAREQYF
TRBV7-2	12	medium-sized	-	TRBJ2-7	TGTGCCAGCAGCTTAGTCCCGCACGAGCAGTACTTC	CASSLVPHEQYF
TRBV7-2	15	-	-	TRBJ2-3	TGTGCCAGCAGCTTAGCGGGCTATCCCACAGATACGCAGTATTTT	CASSLAGYPTDTQYF
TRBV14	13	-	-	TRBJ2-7	TGTGCCAGCAGCCAGTCCGACTCCTACGAGCAGTACTTC	CASSQSDSYEQYF
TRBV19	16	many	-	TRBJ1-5	TGTGCCAGTAGTATTCTTTCGTACAGGACCAATCAGCCCCAGCATTTT	CASSILSYRTNQPQHF
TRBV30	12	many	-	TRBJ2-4	TGTGCCTGGGGCGGCAGCAAAAACATTCAGTACTTC	CAWGGSKNIQYF
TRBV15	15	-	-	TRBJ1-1	TGTGCCACCAGCGGCACCTCGGCCTCGTTCACTGAAGCTTTCTTT	CATSGTSASFTEAFF
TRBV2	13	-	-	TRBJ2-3	TGTGCCAGCGGCGGCGGGGGCGGAGATACGCAGTATTTT	CASGGGGGDTQYF
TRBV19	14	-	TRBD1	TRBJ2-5	TGTGCCAGTAGTATGGCAGGGGGCCAAAGAACCCAGTACTTC	CASSMAGGQRTQYF
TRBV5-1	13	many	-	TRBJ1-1	TGCGCCAGCAGCCTTGAGGCTTACACTGAAGCTTTCTTT	CASSLEAYTEAFF
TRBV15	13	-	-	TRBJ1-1	TGTGCCACCAGATCGGAGGAAACAGCTGCGGCTTATTTT	CATRSEETAAAYF
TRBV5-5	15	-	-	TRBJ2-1	TGTGCCAGCAGCTTGGGGGTGAGGGGACACAATGAGCAGTTCTTC	CASSLGVRGHNEQFF
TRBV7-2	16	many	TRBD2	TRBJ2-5	TGTGCCAGCAGCGCCGTTGGCGGGGGGGTGCGGGAGACCCAGTACTTC	CASSAVGGGVRETQYF
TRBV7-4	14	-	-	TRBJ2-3	TGTGCCAGCAGCGCGGGGTTCAGAACCACTACGACGTATTTT	CASSAGFRTTTTYF
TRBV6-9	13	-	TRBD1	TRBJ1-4	TGTGCCAGCAACGACAGGGGTCATGAAAAACTGTTTTTT	CASNDRGHEKLFF
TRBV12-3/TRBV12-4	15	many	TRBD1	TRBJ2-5	TGTGCCAGCAGTTTCGGTACAGGGGAGAGTGAGACCCAGTACTTC	CASSFGTGESETQYF
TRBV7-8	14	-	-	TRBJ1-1	-	CASSSLTHTEAFFF